This TCR beta chain was profiled in a study of blood T cell repertoires in COVID-19. The age range of participants was about 18 to 95 years, with residence in about two dozen US areas. Recovered participants had two consecutive negative NP/OP PCR tests, healthcare professional clearance, or symptom resolution. This clone was counted a single time. Germline V gene sequence: CDR1 LGHNA, CDR2 YNFKEQ. This CDR3 has 15 amino acids. V was shortened by 0 bases and J by 5 bases, with 13 bases between the two germline ends. Repertoires were generated with immunoSEQ multiplex PCR, while TCRdb's copy carries only in-frame clones and drops some. The repertoire holds about 310,000 clones, with 70% to 90% as singletons.

Material for sequencing was PBMCs or T cells enriched from blood (not recorded which). The rearrangement links TRBV4-2 to TRBJ1-2; tentative D call: TRBD1 (6 bases). The source is a man aged 30 to 45 who had recovered from COVID-19. The CDR3 nucleotides read TGTGCCAGCAGCCAAGATGATGAGGGGGTGTATGGCTACACCTTC. It encodes CASSQDDEGVYGYTF.